The T cell receptor beta chain under discussion was sequenced for a study of regulatory T cells in long-lasting Graves disease. Relying on iRepertoire HTBI primers and Arm-PCR of CDR3 regions, the team built TCR beta libraries. TCRdb redid the calling of the multiplex PCR reads with MiXCR, one entry per CDR3 protein. The sample contains approximately 560,000 distinct CDR3 sequences, 15% to 20% of which appear only once. Germline lookup yields CDR1 SGHTA and CDR2 FQGTGA. With 4 bases clipped from V and 7 bases from J, the junction kept 9 bases outside the gene matches. This CDR3 is built from 15 residues. Time point specified: newly diagnosed GD, antithyroid drugs for less than 3 months. RNA extracted from PBMCs served as the sequencing template. EDTA tubes received roughly 9 milliliters of collected peripheral blood. These same data were also listed under a study on T cells in Graves' hyperthyroidism and ophthalmopathy.

This sequence was found in a man aged 18 to 35 with Graves disease. This specimen was peripheral blood mononuclear cells (PBMCs), taken at new diagnosis, from a patient treated with antithyroid drugs. The J gene is TRBJ2-2, the V gene TRBV7-3; 7 bases map to TRBD1. As DNA, the CDR3 is TGTGCCAGCAGCTCAGACAGGGCGGGCGGCGGGGAGCTGTTTTTT. Translating it yields CASSSDRAGGGELFF.